A selection of T cell receptor beta chains follows, all from one sample in a study of T cells after yellow fever vaccination. One entry per CDR3 protein, called by TCRdb with MiXCR from the 5' RACE reads. This sample has about 170,000 distinct CDR3 sequences, with approximately 11% found just once. Sequenced material: CD8+ T cells sorted from PBMCs, taken 15 days after the yellow fever booster vaccination. The receptor set was obtained from a man aged 18 to 30 who received the YFV17D yellow fever vaccine. Both conserved end residues are trimmed from each CDR3.

CDR3 protein	V gene	J gene
ASSFRDSQPQH	TRBV5-6	TRBJ1-5
ASSSPLKETQY	TRBV7-9	TRBJ2-5
SASRSLYGYT	TRBV20-1	TRBJ1-2
ASSLGTGGPHEQF	TRBV5-1	TRBJ2-1
ASSLVTGTGYGYT	TRBV5-1	TRBJ1-2
ASSPSGGTGELF	TRBV9	TRBJ2-2
ASSLAFWDRASPLH	TRBV7-9	TRBJ1-6
ASTFDRLDTQY	TRBV7-9	TRBJ2-3
ASSESPSALGNEKLF	TRBV10-2	TRBJ1-4
ASSTDAGGYNEQF	TRBV4-1	TRBJ2-1
ASSQGEFAGIPLH	TRBV4-1	TRBJ1-6
ASSPPRSETQY	TRBV9	TRBJ2-5
ASSQDGSGTGELF	TRBV4-3	TRBJ2-2
SVALSSGGEAF	TRBV20-1	TRBJ1-1
ASSFRENGDTQY	TRBV27	TRBJ2-3
ASSIVPPGVRSDYGYT	TRBV19	TRBJ1-2
ASSLSRVRGYT	TRBV27	TRBJ1-2
ASSLGARQLASGNTIY	TRBV12-3/TRBV12-4	TRBJ1-3
ASSPRAAGLNTGELF	TRBV9	TRBJ2-2